The 14 T cell receptor beta chains in this list originate from one sample, sequenced in a study of T cells in localized non-small cell lung cancer. TCRdb's copy holds only in-frame clones and misses some; the assay was immunoSEQ multiplex PCR. The sample holds 45,000 or so clones, about four fifths seen once. This specimen consisted of peripheral blood mononuclear cells, obtained before any cancer treatment. The receptor set was obtained from a man aged 35 to 70 with stage III lung adenocarcinoma.

The chain employs TRBV9 and TRBJ1-1; no firm D call. Germline V gene lookup returns CDR1 SGDLS and CDR2 YYNGEE. The CDR3 is 14 amino acids. The V end was cut by 0 bases, the J end by 6 bases, with 12 bases between. CDR3 region: CASSVGGGWAEAFF. In nucleotides, the CDR3 is TGTGCCAGCAGCGTAGGAGGAGGGTGGGCTGAAGCTTTCTTT.

The chain uses TRBV6-5 and TRBJ1-2, with D perhaps TRBD1 (6 bases). The V end was cut by 0 bases, the J end by 5 bases, with 13 bases between. CDR1 and CDR2 (germline): MNHEY, SVGAGI. The length of the CDR3 is 15 residues. The CDR3 protein is CASSYSGAVFYGYTF. The CDR3 nucleotides are TGTGCCAGCAGTTACTCGGGGGCGGTTTTTTATGGCTACACCTTC.

V gene TRBV5-1 combines with J gene TRBJ1-2; 9 bases are shared with TRBD1. Germline V gene data show CDR1 as SGHRS and CDR2 as YFSETQ. The V segment lost 0 bases and the J segment 4 bases; nucleotides outside the gene matches: 16. This CDR3 spans 19 amino acids. The CDR3 here is CASSLDGTGIPRVGYGYTF. CDR3 coding DNA: TGCGCCAGCAGCTTGGACGGGACAGGGATCCCTCGTGTGGGCTATGGCTACACCTTC.

This rearrangement joins TRBV2 to TRBJ2-7; 10 bases are shared with TRBD1. The length of the CDR3 is 13 residues. Germline assignment: CDR1 SNHLY and CDR2 FYNNEI. Trimming removed 8 bases from V and 5 bases from J; junction bases left unmatched: 6. CDR3 in amino acids: CASWGDRGDEQYF. Written as DNA, the CDR3 is TGTGCCAGCTGGGGGGACAGGGGAGACGAGCAGTACTTC.

The V call is TRBV5-6, the J call TRBJ2-3; D might be TRBD1 (5 bases). Trimming stripped 5 bases from V and 4 bases from J, with 11 bases between. The CDR3 is 13 amino acids. CDR1 and CDR2 (germline): SGHDT, YYEEEE. The CDR3, as DNA: TGTGCCAGCAGTTTATCAGGGCCAGATACGCAGTATTTT. Amino acids: CASSLSGPDTQYF.

V usage is TRBV11-2 and J usage is TRBJ1-5; D unclear. The CDR3 has 13 amino acids. With 5 bases removed from V and 4 bases from J, the gap between germline ends came to 9 bases. Germline V gene lookup returns CDR1 SGHAT and CDR2 FQNNGV. CDR3 nucleotide sequence: TGTGCCAGCAGCGCGGCACTGAATCAGCCCCAGCATTTT. Protein product: CASSAALNQPQHF.

The chain recombines TRBV6-5 with TRBJ2-7; D remains unclear. The CDR3 runs 14 residues. Germline-derived CDR1 and CDR2 are MNHEY and SVGAGI. The ends were cut back, 6 bases at V and 0 bases at J, with 12 bases in the middle. The DNA for the CDR3 is TGTGCCAGCAGGAGAATTCACCCCTCCTACGAGCAGTACTTC. As protein: CASRRIHPSYEQYF.

This chain joins TRBV19 and TRBJ2-7, with 7 positions matching TRBD1. CDR1 and CDR2 (germline): LNHDA, SQIVND (reference sequence). V was pared by 5 bases and J by 3 bases, with 7 bases of the junction left unmatched. The CDR3 is made up of 14 amino acids. The CDR3, as DNA: TGTGCCAGTAGTGTAAGGGACAGACTCTACGAGCAGTACTTC. It encodes CASSVRDRLYEQYF.

The CDR3 reads CASSLFVAGGEKLFF. Written as DNA, the CDR3 is TGTGCCAGCAGCTTATTCGTCGCCGGTGGAGAAAAACTGTTTTTT. The V and J genes are TRBV11-2 and TRBJ1-4; D remains ambiguous. Germline V gene sequence: CDR1 SGHAT, CDR2 FQNNGV. Trimming left V 2 bases short and J 8 bases short, with 15 bases between. The CDR3 loop spans 15 amino acids.

The genes are TRBV6-5 and TRBJ2-5; D remains ambiguous. Per the germline V gene, CDR1 is MNHEY and CDR2 is SVGAGI. V was cut by 0 bases and J by 6 bases, with 14 bases left in between. CDR3 size: 15 residues. DNA of the CDR3: TGTGCCAGCAGTTACTCGATTGCCCTTTCCAAGACCCAGTACTTC. Translating gives CASSYSIALSKTQYF.

V usage is TRBV2 and J usage is TRBJ2-7; D is perhaps TRBD1 (6 bases). V shed 4 bases and J shed 5 bases, with 18 bases lying between them. The CDR3 is made up of 15 amino acids. Germline V gene data show CDR1 as SNHLY and CDR2 as FYNNEI. The DNA of the CDR3 is TGTGCCAGCAGTGGGCAAAGGGGGAGAAGAAACGAGCAGTACTTC. Its translation: CASSGQRGRRNEQYF.

This clone has a single count. The chain combines TRBV5-1 with TRBJ1-4, with D unresolved. Trimming shortened V by 0 bases and J by 6 bases, and 3 bases separated the two germline ends. The CDR3 runs to 12 residues. Germline V gives CDR1 SGHRS, CDR2 YFSETQ. The CDR3 nucleotides read TGCGCCAGCAGCTTGGAAGATGAAAAACTGTTTTTT. It codes for CASSLEDEKLFF.

The chain couples TRBV2 to TRBJ1-1; D perhaps matches TRBD1 (6 bases). Per germline, CDR1 SNHLY and CDR2 FYNNEI. V gave up 11 bases and J gave up 6 bases, with 19 bases separating them. The length of the CDR3 is 13 residues. The CDR3 sequence: CAVDLQGTPEAFF. The CDR3 bases are TGTGCCGTTGACCTACAGGGTACTCCTGAAGCTTTCTTT. Based on the CDR3 plus reference TRBV2 and TRBJ1-1, the full variable domain is EPEVTQTPSHQVTQMGQEVILRCVPISNHLYFYWYRQILGQKVEFLVSFYNNEISEKSEIFDDQFSVERPDGSNFTLKIRSTKLEDSAMYFCAVDLQGTPEAFFGQGTRLTVV.

The genes are TRBV6-5 and TRBJ2-1, with TRBD1 identical over 7 bases. The CDR3 has 16 residues. From germline, CDR1 is MNHEY and CDR2 SVGAGI. Losses at the gene ends were 3 bases for V and 1 base for J; bases not matched to a gene: 6. In DNA, the CDR3 is TGTGCCAGCAGTTATGGGGACAGTTGGTCCTACAATGAGCAGTTCTTC. This codes for CASSYGDSWSYNEQFF.